The 3 T cell receptor beta chains below come from one sample, sequenced in a study of patients and donors after allogeneic stem cell transplantation. Using its own MiXCR run on the RT-PCR reads, TCRdb lists one record per CDR3 protein. Of approximately 430,000 distinct CDR3 sequences in the sample, 16% are singletons; the top ten hold less than 8%. The sequenced material came from blood, either unsorted or a sorted T cell fraction (not recorded which). These receptors all stem from a human donor who was either an allogeneic HSCT recipient or a stem cell or donor lymphocyte infusion donor (not recorded which). It is not recorded whose cells these are; they may come from a transplant donor.

The rearrangement joins TRBV29-1 to TRBJ2-2; TRBD2 agrees at 12 bases. CDR3 length equals 15 residues. Germline values: CDR1 SQVTM, CDR2 ANQGSEA. V gave up 5 bases and J gave up 2 bases; unmatched junction bases: 3. CDR3 sequence: CSVRTSGINTGELFF. The DNA of the CDR3 is TGCAGCGTTCGGACTAGCGGGATCAACACCGGGGAGCTGTTTTTT.

The J gene is TRBJ2-4, the V gene TRBV20-1; 11 nucleotides match TRBD2. In germline, CDR1 is DFQATT, CDR2 SNEGSKA (reference sequence). The CDR3 contains 17 residues. With V trimmed by 2 bases and J by 0 bases, 6 bases remained unmatched. The CDR3 nucleotides read TGCAGTGCTAGAACTAGCGGGGGAGTACTAGCCAAAAACATTCAGTACTTC. Translating it yields CSARTSGGVLAKNIQYF.

This clonotype was recorded at least ten times. The gene calls are TRBV12-3 or TRBV12-4 and TRBJ2-1, with 13 bases matching TRBD2. V dropped 7 bases and J dropped 9; count of bases not matched to a gene: 9. The CDR3 sequence is 15 residues long. CDR3 residues: CASTPELAGGSEQFF. CDR3 nucleotides: TGTGCCAGCACCCCGGAACTAGCGGGGGGGAGTGAGCAGTTCTTC.